Shown below are 8 T cell receptor beta chains from a single sample sequenced in a study of T cells in women clearing cervical HPV infection. TCRdb keeps only in-frame clones here, not all; method: immunoSEQ multiplex PCR. This sample contains 25,000 to 35,000 clones. Sequencing input: blood buffy coat. The receptors shown here come from a woman aged 18-70 years with a cervical HPV16 infection that either progressed to CIN3+ or cleared (not recorded which).

Turning to this clone: The read ends 3 residues early relative to the CDR3; the germline J gene fills the gap. The chain carries TRBV20-1 and TRBJ1-1; TRBD1 agrees at 7 bases. J gave up 4 bases and V 6 bases, and 5 bases lay outside the gene matches. The V gene's germline CDR1 is DFQATT and CDR2 SNEGSKA (reference sequence). This CDR3 region has 12 residues. CDR3 DNA, as far as it was read: TGCAGTGCAACAGGGGTGGGCACTGAA. This gives the protein CSATGVGTE. The CDR3, in full, reads CSATGVGTEAFF.

Concerning this clone itself: The read terminates 3 residues ahead of where the CDR3 ends, so the germline J gene completes it. The V gene is TRBV20-1, the J gene TRBJ2-3; 7 bases match TRBD2. Germline trimming cut 3 bases from V and 2 bases from J; bases unmatched to any gene: 8. This CDR3 has 15 residues. The germline CDR1 and CDR2 sequences are DFQATT and SNEGSKA (reference sequence). The sequenced part of the CDR3 DNA is TGCAGTGCTAGGGAACTAGCGCGTTACACAGATACG. Protein product: CSARELARYTDT. The entire CDR3 is CSARELARYTDTQYF.

Turning to this clone: The read ends 3 residues shy of where the CDR3 ends; the end is completed using the germline J gene. The chain couples TRBV5-5 to TRBJ2-3; 10 positions agree with TRBD2. Germline V lookup: CDR1 SGHKS, CDR2 YYEKEE (reference sequence). V trimming: 0 bases; J trimming: 6 bases; junction bases outside the gene matches: 1. The CDR3 is made up of 14 amino acids. CDR3 DNA (partial): TGTGCCAGCAGCTTGGCTAGCGGGGGTGATACG. Amino acids: CASSLASGGDT. The whole CDR3 reads CASSLASGGDTQYF.

Remarks on this clone: The CDR3 end falls 3 residues outside the read, so it is completed with the germline J gene. The genes are TRBV2 and TRBJ2-7; D may be TRBD1 (6 bases). The CDR3 length is 13 residues. The V end lost 6 bases, the J end lost 5 bases, and 14 bases lay between the germline ends. Germline CDR1 SNHLY, CDR2 FYNNEI. CDR3 DNA, as far as it was read: TGTGCCAGCAGGGACACAGGGTCCCACGAG. Its protein is CASRDTGSHE. From start to end, the CDR3 is CASRDTGSHEQYF.

Notes on this clone: The read is 3 residues too short to cover the CDR3 end, so that end is filled in from the germline J gene. V and J are TRBV18 and TRBJ1-2; D ambiguous. Germline lookup yields CDR1 KGHSH and CDR2 LQKENI. The CDR3 is made up of 17 amino acids. CDR3 sequence: CASSPPRIFGPTDTYTF. The CDR3 bases that were read are TGTGCCAGCTCACCACCGAGGATCTTCGGTCCCACAGATACC.

About this clone itself: The CDR3 extends 3 residues past the end of the read, so its final part is completed from the germline J gene. The chain joins TRBV20-1 to TRBJ1-5, with D possibly matching TRBD1 (5 bases). The germline V gene encodes CDR1 DFQATT and CDR2 SNEGSKA (reference sequence). V was pared by 1 base and J by 7 bases, with 14 bases between. This CDR3 is 14 amino acids long. CDR3 DNA (partial): TGCAGTGCTAGAGTGGTGGGCAGGGAACAGCCC. Translated: CSARVVGREQP. The whole CDR3 is CSARVVGREQPQHF.

With respect to this clone: Read sequence stops 3 residues before the CDR3 end, and the germline J gene provides the missing end. The chain uses TRBV20-1 and TRBJ2-1; tentatively, D is TRBD2 (6 bases). V gave up 3 bases and J gave up 6 bases, with 15 bases separating them. Germline-derived CDR1 and CDR2 are DFQATT and SNEGSKA (reference sequence). The CDR3 length is 14 residues. The sequenced CDR3 bases are TGCAGTGCTAGTAGATGGCGGGGACGCAATGAG. This encodes CSASRWRGRNE. The whole CDR3 protein reads CSASRWRGRNEQFF.

A word on this clone: The read halts 3 residues ahead of the CDR3 end, with the missing end drawn from the germline J gene. The chain is built from TRBV20-1 and TRBJ2-5, with TRBD1 identical over 8 bases. Germline lookup yields CDR1 DFQATT and CDR2 SNEGSKA (reference sequence). The CDR3 length is 13 residues. J gave up 6 bases and V 4 bases, and 7 bases lay outside the gene matches. The CDR3 DNA, read in part, is TGCAGTGCTAAAGGACAGGGAATAAAGACC. Amino acid sequence: CSAKGQGIKT. The whole CDR3 reads CSAKGQGIKTQYF.